The 5 T cell receptor beta chains below all came from one sample that was sequenced in a study of CD4 T cells in relation to SARS-CoV-2 and coronaviruses. The unexposed donors gave CD4+ T cells in about 2010-2019, prior to COVID-19. The repertoire was sequenced with immunoSEQ multiplex PCR; TCRdb's copy has only in-frame clones and lacks some. The data show about 59,000 clones, with 86% seen just once and around 1.5% held by the top ten. The sequenced material came from memory CD4+ T cells from PBMCs. The source of these receptors is a human donor in good health.

This chain uses TRBV6-6 with TRBJ1-6, with 7 bases aligning to TRBD1. The germline V gene encodes CDR1 MNHNY and CDR2 SVGAGI (reference sequence). The CDR3 covers 14 residues. V lost 6 bases, J lost 7 bases, and 6 bases stayed unmatched. CDR3 sequence: CASRQGQQNSPLHF. DNA for the CDR3: TGTGCCAGCAGACAGGGGCAGCAGAATTCACCCCTCCACTTT.

CDR3 in amino acids: CASSPRRDTDTQYF. The CDR3 DNA reads TGTGCCAGCTCTCCGCGACGGGACACAGATACGCAGTATTTT. This chain joins TRBV18 and TRBJ2-3, with D possibly matching TRBD2 (5 bases). V was clipped by 6 bases and J by 2 bases, with 12 bases between them. The CDR3 contains 14 residues. Germline-derived CDR1 and CDR2 are KGHSH and LQKENI.

This chain links TRBV7-9 with TRBJ1-5, with D perhaps matching TRBD1 (6 bases). The CDR3 spans 16 residues. V was trimmed by 2 bases and J by 7 bases, leaving 18 bases between them. Germline assignment: CDR1 SEHNR and CDR2 FQNEAQ (reference sequence). Here the CDR3 DNA reads TGTGCCAGCAGCTTACGGGTTTGGACAGTGAGCCAGCCCCAGCATTTT. Translated: CASSLRVWTVSQPQHF.

This clone was picked up one time. The rearrangement joins TRBV2 to TRBJ2-2, with unresolved D. V lost 5 bases and J 0 bases, leaving 10 bases between the germline ends. The CDR3 is 15 amino acids. Germline CDR1 and CDR2: SNHLY and FYNNEI. The CDR3 loop reads CASSQDPANTGELFF. In nucleotides, the CDR3 is TGTGCCAGCAGTCAAGACCCCGCGAACACCGGGGAGCTGTTTTTT.

The chain couples TRBV7-8 to TRBJ1-2; D possibly corresponds to TRBD1 (6 bases). Trimming left V 5 bases short and J 0 bases short, with 13 bases between. Germline CDR1 SGHVS, CDR2 FQNEAQ. The length of the CDR3 is 15 residues. DNA for the CDR3: TGTGCCAGCAGCCGAGGGCCAGGGGCTAACTATGGCTACACCTTC. Encoded protein: CASSRGPGANYGYTF.